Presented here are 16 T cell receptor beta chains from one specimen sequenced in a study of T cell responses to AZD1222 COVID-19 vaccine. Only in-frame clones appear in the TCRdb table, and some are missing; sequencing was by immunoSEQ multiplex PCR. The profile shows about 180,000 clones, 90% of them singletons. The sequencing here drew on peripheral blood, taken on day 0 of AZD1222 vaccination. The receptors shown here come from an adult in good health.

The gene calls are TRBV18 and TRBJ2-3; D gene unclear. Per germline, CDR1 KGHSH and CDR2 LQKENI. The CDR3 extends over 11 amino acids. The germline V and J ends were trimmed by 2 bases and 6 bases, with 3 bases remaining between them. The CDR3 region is CASSPWDTQYF. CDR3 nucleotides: TGTGCCAGCTCACCATGGGATACGCAGTATTTT. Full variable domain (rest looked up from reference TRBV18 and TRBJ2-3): NAGVMQNPRHLVRRRGQEARLRCSPMKGHSHVYWYRQLPEEGLKFMVYLQKENIIDESGMPKERFSAEFPKEGPSILRIQQVVRGDSAAYFCASSPWDTQYFGPGTRLTVL.

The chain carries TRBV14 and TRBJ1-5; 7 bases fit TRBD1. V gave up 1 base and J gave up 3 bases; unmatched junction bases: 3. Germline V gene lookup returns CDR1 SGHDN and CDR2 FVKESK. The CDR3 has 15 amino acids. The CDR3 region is CASSQGDSPNQPQHF. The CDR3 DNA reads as TGTGCCAGCAGCCAAGGGGACAGTCCCAATCAGCCCCAGCATTTT.

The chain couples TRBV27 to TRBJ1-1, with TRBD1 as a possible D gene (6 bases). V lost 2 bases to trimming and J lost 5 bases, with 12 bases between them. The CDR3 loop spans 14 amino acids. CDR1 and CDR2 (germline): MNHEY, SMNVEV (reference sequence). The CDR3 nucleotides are TGTGCCAGCAGTTTAACGTCAGGGGCAACTGAAGCTTTCTTT. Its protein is CASSLTSGATEAFF.

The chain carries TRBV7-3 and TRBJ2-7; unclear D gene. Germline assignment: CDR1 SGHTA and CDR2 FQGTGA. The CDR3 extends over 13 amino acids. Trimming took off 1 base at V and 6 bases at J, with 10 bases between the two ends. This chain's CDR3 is CASSLNVVGEQYF. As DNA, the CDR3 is TGTGCCAGCAGCTTAAACGTGGTGGGCGAGCAGTACTTC.

CDR3 region: CASGRGRDQPQHF. The CDR3 nucleotides are TGTGCCAGCGGGAGAGGTAGAGATCAGCCCCAGCATTTT. The chain carries TRBV12-3 or TRBV12-4 and TRBJ1-5; D not resolved. V gave up 8 bases and J gave up 5 bases, with 13 bases separating them. The CDR3 spans 13 residues.

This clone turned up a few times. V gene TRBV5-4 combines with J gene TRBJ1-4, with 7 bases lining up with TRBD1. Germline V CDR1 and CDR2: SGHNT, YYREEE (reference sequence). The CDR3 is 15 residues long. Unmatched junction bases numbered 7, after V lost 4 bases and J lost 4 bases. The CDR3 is CASSTTGQLNEKLFF. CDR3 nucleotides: TGTGCCAGCAGCACCACGGGACAGCTTAATGAAAAACTGTTTTTT.

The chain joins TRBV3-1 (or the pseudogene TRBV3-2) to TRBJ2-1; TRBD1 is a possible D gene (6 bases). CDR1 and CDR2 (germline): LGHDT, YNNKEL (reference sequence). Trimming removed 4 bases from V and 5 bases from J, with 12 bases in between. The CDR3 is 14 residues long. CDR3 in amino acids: CASSPQGGNNEQFF. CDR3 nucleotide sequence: TGTGCCAGCAGCCCCCAAGGGGGAAACAATGAGCAGTTCTTC.

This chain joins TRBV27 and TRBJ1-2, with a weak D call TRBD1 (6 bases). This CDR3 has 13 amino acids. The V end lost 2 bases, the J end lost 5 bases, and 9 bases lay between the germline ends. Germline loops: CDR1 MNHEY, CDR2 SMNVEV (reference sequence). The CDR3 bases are TGTGCCAGCAGTTTACAGCAGGGGTATGGCTACACCTTC. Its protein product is CASSLQQGYGYTF.

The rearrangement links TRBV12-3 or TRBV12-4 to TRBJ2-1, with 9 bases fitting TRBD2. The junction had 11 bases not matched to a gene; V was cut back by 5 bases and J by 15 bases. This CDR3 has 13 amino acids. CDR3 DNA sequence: TGTGCCAGCAGTCCCCCGGGACTAGCTATCTGGTTCTTC. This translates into CASSPPGLAIWFF.

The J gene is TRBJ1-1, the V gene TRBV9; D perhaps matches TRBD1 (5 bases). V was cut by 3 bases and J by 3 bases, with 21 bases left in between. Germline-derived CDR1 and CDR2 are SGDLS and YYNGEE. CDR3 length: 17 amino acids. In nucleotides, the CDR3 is TGTGCCAGCAGCGCCAACCCGCGCAGGGTGGGTTACACTGAAGCTTTCTTT. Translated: CASSANPRRVGYTEAFF.

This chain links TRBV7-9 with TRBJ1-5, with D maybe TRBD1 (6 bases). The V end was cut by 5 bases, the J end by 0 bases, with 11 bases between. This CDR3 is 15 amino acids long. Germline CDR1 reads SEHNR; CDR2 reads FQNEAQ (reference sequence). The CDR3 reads CASSGRTVSNQPQHF. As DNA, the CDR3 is TGTGCCAGCAGCGGAAGGACAGTTAGCAATCAGCCCCAGCATTTT.

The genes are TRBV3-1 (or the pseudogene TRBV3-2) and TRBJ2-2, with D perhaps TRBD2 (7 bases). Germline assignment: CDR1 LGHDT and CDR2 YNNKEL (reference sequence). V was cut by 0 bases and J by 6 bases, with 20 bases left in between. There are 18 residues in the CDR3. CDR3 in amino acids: CASSQEFLWGGLPGELFF. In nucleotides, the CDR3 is TGTGCCAGCAGCCAAGAGTTTTTGTGGGGGGGCCTTCCCGGGGAGCTGTTTTTT.

The CDR3 bases are TGTGCCAGCAGCCAAATATCTGCGGGAACCTACGAGCAGTACTTC. The encoded protein is CASSQISAGTYEQYF. The chain recombines TRBV4-2 with TRBJ2-7; tentatively, D is TRBD2 (6 bases). Germline CDR1 reads LGHNA; CDR2 reads YNFKEQ. The CDR3 loop spans 15 amino acids. V was cut by 2 bases and J by 2 bases, with 13 bases left in between.

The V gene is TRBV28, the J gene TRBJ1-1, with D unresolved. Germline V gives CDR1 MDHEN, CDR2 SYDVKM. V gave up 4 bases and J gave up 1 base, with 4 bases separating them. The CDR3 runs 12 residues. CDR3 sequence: CASSWTNTEAFF. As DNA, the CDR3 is TGTGCCAGCAGTTGGACGAACACTGAAGCTTTCTTT.

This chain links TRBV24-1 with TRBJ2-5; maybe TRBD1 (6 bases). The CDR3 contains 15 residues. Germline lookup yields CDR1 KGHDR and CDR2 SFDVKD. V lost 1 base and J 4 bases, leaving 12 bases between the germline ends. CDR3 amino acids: CATSDFRATGETQYF. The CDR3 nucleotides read TGTGCCACCAGTGATTTTAGGGCGACAGGAGAGACCCAGTACTTC.

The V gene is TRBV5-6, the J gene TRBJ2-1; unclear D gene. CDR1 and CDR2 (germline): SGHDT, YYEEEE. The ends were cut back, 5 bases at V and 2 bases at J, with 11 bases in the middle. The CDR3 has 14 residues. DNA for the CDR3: TGTGCCAGCAGTGTGGGGTTCGCCTACAATGAGCAGTTCTTC. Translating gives CASSVGFAYNEQFF.